Listed below are T cell receptor beta chains from one sample, sequenced in a study of blood T cell repertoires in COVID-19. The data were produced by immunoSEQ multiplex PCR, yet TCRdb's version contains in-frame clones alone and is incomplete. Here the sample spans around 170,000 clones, 88% being singletons. The sequencing sample was made of peripheral blood. The receptors were sampled from a man aged 55 to 69 with acute or convalescent COVID-19. The CDR3 runs from the conserved cysteine through the conserved F or W.

V,length,CDR3
TRBV12-5,17,CASQSGTGLASNQPQHF
TRBV5-1,15,CASSLPSDSYNEQFF
TRBV5-5,14,CASSAVTGASEAFF
TRBV6-1,15,CASSENWASYNEQFF
TRBV6-6,15,CASSDPGGGNQPQHF
TRBV29-1,12,CSVVGEDYEQYF
TRBV5-5,15,CASSADLGSGNTIYF
TRBV19,15,CASSIGTRASYEQYF
TRBV5-1,15,CASSYSGTTNEKLFF
TRBV7-3,13,CASSLTSAQSQYF
TRBV7-6,17,CASSLEVAGGPVGEQFF
TRBV29-1,13,CSVGRETTGELFF
TRBV5-6,14,CASSFGTGAGGYTF
TRBV5-4,15,CASSLPGASNEKLFF
TRBV30,14,CASTSAGGVYEQFF
TRBV11-3,15,CAVRAGGGSYNEQFF
TRBV7-2,14,CASSARLRGQPQHF
TRBV29-1,13,CSVARLIDYGYTF
TRBV3-1/TRBV3-2,15,CASSQGTGGDYGYTF
TRBV6-5,15,CASSYKGQGNTEAFF
TRBV6-6,14,CASSYSMTGNEQFF
TRBV5-1,15,CASSLAPGFSYEQYF
TRBV18,16,CASSRAGTGLNTEAFF
TRBV29-1,14,CSARVGPSGNTIYF
TRBV7-9,13,CASSSDTYTEAFF
TRBV6-5,15,CASNRFFLAGDEQFF
TRBV7-9,12,CASSSTQETQYF
TRBV3-1/TRBV3-2,16,CASSPIQGAAYNEQFF
TRBV5-6,14,CASSFVNRGGGYTF
TRBV3-1/TRBV3-2,14,CASSSKGLNTEAFF
TRBV7-9,17,CASSTLVRSPSSYEQYF
TRBV6-1,14,CASSESGGRYIQYF
TRBV7-3,17,CASSLQGLAGYNNEQFF
TRBV7-2,16,CASSPRQGGWDQPQHF
TRBV12-3/TRBV12-4,13,CASTLERDYGYTF
TRBV7-3,13,CASSLSWEGEQYF
TRBV18,14,CASSQDREQETQYF
TRBV29-1,10,CSVDRGAAFF
TRBV7-2,19,CASSLPDRGRFSGANVLTF
TRBV10-3,17,CAISESLGGGDFAGYTF
TRBV14,19,CASSQAGLADFGGQETQYF
TRBV5-4,18,CASSSSPGQMIANYGYTF
TRBV6-5,13,CASSYGQNYGYTF